Below are 19 T cell receptor beta chains sequenced from a single sample in a study of shared T cell receptors in the human thymus (dated by TCRdb to the early 2020s). The receptor library was made with the immunoSEQ multiplex PCR assay. TCRdb took this table from immuneACCESS and kept in-frame rearrangements with V and J called. Such tables lack part of the clones; where checked against another copy, unresolved V genes explain under half of the gap, and the rest is unexplained. This sample holds about 660,000 clones; 85% to 90% were observed only once. The top ten clonotypes cover around 0.01% of the sample. A further study also used this sample, focusing on human thymus T cells.

The sample comprised thymocytes. Receptor source: a boy under two years old with a congenital heart defect. Donor details come from another sample of the same person, matched by shared clones.

The V call is TRBV4-2, the J call TRBJ2-4, with 9 bases lining up with TRBD2. CDR3 length: 18 residues. The junction had 17 bases not matched to a gene; V was cut back by 3 bases and J by 8 bases. Germline loops: CDR1 LGHNA, CDR2 YNFKEQ. The CDR3 loop reads CASSQGYLAGTFRDIQYF. CDR3 nucleotides: TGTGCCAGCAGCCAGGGATACCTAGCGGGGACCTTCCGGGACATTCAGTACTTC.

The chain is built from TRBV11-2 and TRBJ2-1; 9 positions agree with TRBD1. After removal of 3 bases from V and 3 bases from J, the junction contained 15 bases not matched to a gene. Germline values: CDR1 SGHAT, CDR2 FQNNGV. The CDR3 is made up of 19 amino acids. CDR3 residues: CASSFAPLKQGAVYNEQFF. CDR3 nucleotides: TGTGCCAGCAGCTTTGCCCCCTTAAAACAGGGGGCGGTCTACAATGAGCAGTTCTTC.

Written as DNA, the CDR3 is TGTGCCAGCAGCATTGGCAGGTGCAGTCCCGACTACGAGCAGTACTTC. Amino acids: CASSIGRCSPDYEQYF. The chain is built from TRBV21-1 and TRBJ2-7; the listed D gene, TRBD1, was not tested against the DNA. TRBV21-1 is tagged as a pseudogene. The CDR3 loop spans 16 amino acids.

The J gene is TRBJ2-1, the V gene TRBV29-1; D ambiguous. Trimming took off 5 bases at V and 6 bases at J, with 17 bases between the two ends. The germline V gene encodes CDR1 SQVTM and CDR2 ANQGSEA. The CDR3 is 14 amino acids. As DNA, the CDR3 is TGCAGCGTTACGACAAGAATAGACGGCAATGAGCAGTTCTTC. Protein product: CSVTTRIDGNEQFF.

V gene TRBV29-1 combines with J gene TRBJ2-1; 7 bases are shared with TRBD1. Germline values: CDR1 SQVTM, CDR2 ANQGSEA. This CDR3 contains 13 residues. Unmatched junction bases numbered 4, after V lost 3 bases and J lost 5 bases. The CDR3: CSVENRGHNEQFF. The CDR3, as DNA: TGCAGCGTTGAGAATAGGGGGCACAATGAGCAGTTCTTC.

This clone is a singleton in its sample. The genes are TRBV7-9 and TRBJ1-3; D call uncertain. This CDR3 contains 18 residues. Per the germline V gene, CDR1 is SEHNR and CDR2 is FQNEAQ (reference sequence). Trimming pared 5 bases from V and 0 bases from J, leaving 20 bases between. CDR3 amino acids: CASSRSSAPAVSGNTIYF. In DNA, the CDR3 is TGTGCCAGCAGCCGCTCATCGGCCCCGGCGGTCTCTGGAAACACCATATATTTT.

The rearrangement links TRBV5-6 to TRBJ2-1; 9 nucleotides line up with TRBD2. Germline V lookup: CDR1 SGHDT, CDR2 YYEEEE. V lost 4 bases to trimming and J lost 9 bases; unmatched junction nucleotides: 17. This CDR3 contains 17 residues. CDR3 bases: TGTGCCAGCAGCATTTCGGGACTAGCCAGGGGAGGTAGTGAGCAGTTCTTC. Its protein product is CASSISGLARGGSEQFF.

V is TRBV5-1 and J is TRBJ1-2; 10 bases map to TRBD1. The CDR3 runs to 14 residues. Germline-derived CDR1 and CDR2 are SGHRS and YFSETQ. Unmatched junction bases numbered 7, after V lost 4 bases and J lost 7 bases. CDR3 amino acids: CASSLRDRGSGYTF. DNA for the CDR3: TGCGCCAGCAGCCTCCGGGACAGGGGTAGTGGCTACACCTTC.

The rearrangement joins TRBV7-9 to TRBJ2-1, with 10 bases lining up with TRBD1. This CDR3 has 17 amino acids. Germline V CDR1 and CDR2: SEHNR, FQNEAQ (reference sequence). V gave up 5 bases and J gave up 4 bases; unmatched junction bases: 11. The CDR3 loop reads CASSHPSGTGVYNEQFF. CDR3 in DNA: TGTGCCAGCAGCCATCCTTCCGGGACAGGGGTATACAATGAGCAGTTCTTC.

Here the CDR3 reads CASSQGTGASYEQYF. CDR3 bases: TGTGCCAGCAGTCAAGGGACAGGGGCCTCCTACGAGCAGTACTTC. The chain recombines TRBV6-1 with TRBJ2-7, with 10 positions matching TRBD1. Germline V gene lookup returns CDR1 MNHNS and CDR2 SASEGT. The CDR3 has 15 amino acids. With V trimmed by 5 bases and J by 0 bases, 4 bases remained unmatched.

The V gene is TRBV30, the J gene TRBJ2-3, with D perhaps matching TRBD1 (6 bases). V was cut by 0 bases and J by 6 bases, with 19 bases left in between. CDR3 length: 16 residues. Germline V gene lookup returns CDR1 GTSNPN and CDR2 SVGIG (reference sequence). The CDR3 DNA reads as TGTGCCTGGAGTGTTTCACAGGGAATTGGTAGGGATACGCAGTATTTT. This encodes CAWSVSQGIGRDTQYF.

This chain joins TRBV14 and TRBJ2-7; 8 positions match TRBD2. V trimming: 6 bases; J trimming: 4 bases; junction bases outside the gene matches: 14. CDR1 SGHDN and CDR2 FVKESK come from the germline V gene. The CDR3 extends over 16 amino acids. This chain's CDR3 is CASSPFLAGGFYEQYF. DNA for the CDR3: TGTGCCAGCAGTCCCTTCTTGGCGGGAGGATTTTACGAGCAGTACTTC.

The V gene is TRBV28, the J gene TRBJ2-2; 7 positions agree with TRBD1. CDR3 length: 15 amino acids. J lost 3 bases, V lost 6 bases, and 7 bases had no gene match. In germline, CDR1 is MDHEN, CDR2 SYDVKM. CDR3 loop: CASSTAGGYTGELFF. For the CDR3, the DNA is TGTGCCAGCAGCACCGCAGGGGGTTACACCGGGGAGCTGTTTTTT.

The genes are TRBV18 and TRBJ2-7, with TRBD2 matching 11 bases. CDR3 size: 15 residues. Germline CDR1 reads KGHSH; CDR2 reads LQKENI. The V segment lost 3 bases and the J segment 3 bases; nucleotides outside the gene matches: 4. The CDR3 is CASSPGTSGYYEQYF. The DNA of the CDR3 is TGTGCCAGCTCACCGGGGACTAGCGGCTACTACGAGCAGTACTTC.

The chain recombines TRBV29-1 with TRBJ2-3; D may be TRBD1 (5 bases). The CDR3 spans 12 residues. The V gene's germline CDR1 is SQVTM and CDR2 ANQGSEA. V shed 1 base and J shed 4 bases, with 6 bases lying between them. The chain's CDR3 is CSVEGQSDTQYF. The CDR3 DNA sequence: TGCAGCGTTGAAGGACAGTCAGATACGCAGTATTTT.

The J gene is TRBJ2-3, the V gene TRBV11-3, with 7 bases identical to TRBD1. There are 16 residues in the CDR3. V shed 0 bases, J shed 3 bases, and the junction held 6 bases outside the gene matches. Looked up from germline, CDR1 is SGHNT and CDR2 is YENEEA. CDR3 bases: TGTGCCAGCAGCTTAGAAGTCACAGGGGATACAGATACGCAGTATTTT. Protein product: CASSLEVTGDTDTQYF.

This clone came up a few times. V and J are TRBV19 and TRBJ2-1, with D perhaps TRBD2 (5 bases). Germline CDR1 is LNHDA and CDR2 is SQIVND (reference sequence). CDR3 length equals 17 residues. The V end lost 3 bases, the J end lost 0 bases, and 15 bases lay between the germline ends. CDR3 sequence: CASSIWARGSSYNEQFF. DNA for the CDR3: TGTGCCAGTAGTATTTGGGCCCGGGGAAGCTCCTACAATGAGCAGTTCTTC.

The rearrangement links TRBV4-2 to TRBJ2-4; 14 bases line up with TRBD2. CDR3 size: 21 residues. V was pared by 0 bases and J by 0 bases, with 10 bases of the junction left unmatched. Germline assignment: CDR1 LGHNA and CDR2 YNFKEQ. In nucleotides, the CDR3 is TGTGCCAGCAGCCAAGAAAGTCGACTAGCGGGAGGGCTGTCAGCCAAAAACATTCAGTACTTC. Translation: CASSQESRLAGGLSAKNIQYF.

This clone was observed a single time. V gene TRBV27 combines with J gene TRBJ2-1, with TRBD2 matching 11 bases. Germline CDR1 MNHEY, CDR2 SMNVEV (reference sequence). This CDR3 is 18 amino acids long. Trimming cost V 5 bases and J 6 bases; bases outside gene matches: 15. In DNA, the CDR3 is TGTGCCAGCAGTCCCATGATACTTAGCGGGAGGGTGGGCAATGAGCAGTTCTTC. This codes for CASSPMILSGRVGNEQFF.